Listed below are T cell receptor beta chains from one sample, sequenced in a study of blood T cells in healthy people across ages. TCRdb called the 5' RACE reads again in MiXCR, with one record for every CDR3 protein. This repertoire shows some 850,000 distinct CDR3 sequences, around 24% found once; its top ten account for over 2.5%. These sequences were also reported in another study, on T cells of mothers and their children.

Sequencing input: blood. The receptors shown here come from a boy aged 5 to 17 in good health. Each CDR3 is given with its conserved first and last residue. Fields, in order: CDR3 protein, V gene, J gene.

CDR3aa: CASRRDRGGNQPQHF
v_gene: TRBV2
j_gene: TRBJ1-5

CDR3aa: CASSIWGRGSTDTQYF
v_gene: TRBV19
j_gene: TRBJ2-3

CDR3aa: CASSFDEGSYNEQFF
v_gene: TRBV7-9
j_gene: TRBJ2-1

CDR3aa: CASSSSGGWDTQYF
v_gene: TRBV27
j_gene: TRBJ2-3

CDR3aa: CASSVEGSLSNEQFF
v_gene: TRBV9
j_gene: TRBJ2-1

CDR3aa: CASSRGFANEKLFF
v_gene: TRBV7-8
j_gene: TRBJ1-4

CDR3aa: CSASGGQGGYTYEQYF
v_gene: TRBV20-1
j_gene: TRBJ2-7

CDR3aa: CASSSSIATNEKLFF
v_gene: TRBV9
j_gene: TRBJ1-4

CDR3aa: CASSEGLAGTNEQFF
v_gene: TRBV2
j_gene: -

CDR3aa: CASSYSRDPEQEATGELFF
v_gene: TRBV6-2/TRBV6-3
j_gene: TRBJ2-2

CDR3aa: CASNRGNYDYGYTF
v_gene: TRBV4-1
j_gene: TRBJ1-2

CDR3aa: CASSKGQGGLTGELFF
v_gene: TRBV7-7
j_gene: TRBJ2-2

CDR3aa: CASSGRGDQETQYF
v_gene: TRBV7-6
j_gene: TRBJ2-5

CDR3aa: CASSQGRRHSPLHF
v_gene: TRBV3-1
j_gene: TRBJ1-6

CDR3aa: CASSASGTAAYEQYF
v_gene: TRBV10-2
j_gene: -

CDR3aa: CASSSGQFTDTQYF
v_gene: TRBV5-1
j_gene: TRBJ2-3

CDR3aa: CASSLYYSTDAYNSPLHF
v_gene: TRBV11-2
j_gene: TRBJ1-6

CDR3aa: CASTLRRTGRDEQFF
v_gene: TRBV27
j_gene: TRBJ2-1

CDR3aa: CASSSIPASGNTGELFF
v_gene: TRBV7-9
j_gene: TRBJ2-2

CDR3aa: CASSFRLGYGYTF
v_gene: TRBV27
j_gene: TRBJ1-2

CDR3aa: CSVEERQETQYF
v_gene: TRBV29-1
j_gene: TRBJ2-5

CDR3aa: CASTDTSGANVLTF
v_gene: TRBV12-3/TRBV12-4
j_gene: TRBJ2-6

CDR3aa: CASSLILAGGYEQFF
v_gene: TRBV7-2
j_gene: TRBJ2-1

CDR3aa: CSARPGLTNSPLHF
v_gene: TRBV20-1
j_gene: TRBJ1-6

CDR3aa: CASSLEQGMETQYF
v_gene: TRBV7-9
j_gene: TRBJ2-5

CDR3aa: CAEMDVFNYGYTF
v_gene: TRBV7-2
j_gene: TRBJ1-2

CDR3aa: CASSQAGSRTGELFF
v_gene: TRBV4-1
j_gene: TRBJ2-2

CDR3aa: CAIRQATNYGYTF
v_gene: TRBV2
j_gene: TRBJ1-2

CDR3aa: CASSYSRTSNQPQHF
v_gene: TRBV6-5
j_gene: TRBJ1-5

CDR3aa: CASSPESRGLRTDAQYF
v_gene: TRBV12-3/TRBV12-4
j_gene: TRBJ2-3

CDR3aa: CASSYSGHLFF
v_gene: TRBV6-2/TRBV6-3
j_gene: TRBJ2-1

CDR3aa: CSASGGGNQPQHF
v_gene: TRBV20-1
j_gene: TRBJ1-5

CDR3aa: CASSVVPSGGDNEQFF
v_gene: TRBV9
j_gene: TRBJ2-1

CDR3aa: CASSLQWSQETQYF
v_gene: TRBV7-2
j_gene: TRBJ2-5

CDR3aa: CASSSSVGLLSTGELFF
v_gene: TRBV7-6
j_gene: TRBJ2-2

CDR3aa: CASSLTPTPGQGVSGYTF
v_gene: TRBV5-1
j_gene: TRBJ1-2

CDR3aa: CATGGRYEQYF
v_gene: TRBV12-3/TRBV12-4
j_gene: TRBJ2-7